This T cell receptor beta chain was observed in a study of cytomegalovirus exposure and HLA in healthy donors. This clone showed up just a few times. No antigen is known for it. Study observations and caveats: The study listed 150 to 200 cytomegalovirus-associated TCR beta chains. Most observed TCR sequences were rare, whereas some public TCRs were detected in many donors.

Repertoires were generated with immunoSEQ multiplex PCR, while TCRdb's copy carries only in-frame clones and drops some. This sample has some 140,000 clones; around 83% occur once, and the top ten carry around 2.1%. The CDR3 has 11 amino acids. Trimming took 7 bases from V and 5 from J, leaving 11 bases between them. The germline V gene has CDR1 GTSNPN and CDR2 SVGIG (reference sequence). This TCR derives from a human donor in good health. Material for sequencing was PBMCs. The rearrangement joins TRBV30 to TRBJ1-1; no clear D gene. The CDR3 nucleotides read TGTGCCTCTTTTCGGGGAACTGAAGCTTTCTTT. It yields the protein CASFRGTEAFF.